This T cell receptor (beta chain) was observed in a study of OX40 agonist ivuxolimab in advanced cancers. About the study: Checkpoint inhibitors had been given previously to 35% to 50% of patients.

TCRdb keeps only in-frame clones here, not all; method: immunoSEQ multiplex PCR. The table lists 64,000 or so clones, 83% of them singletons, with less than 0.9% in the top ten. The V and J ends lost 3 bases and 8 bases, in that order; junction bases with no gene match: 6. CDR1 and CDR2 (germline): SQVTM, ANQGSEA. There are 15 residues in the CDR3. This clone came up a few times. The origin of this receptor is an adult with an advanced solid tumor such as melanoma, head and neck, liver or kidney cancer. The rearrangement links TRBV29-1 to TRBJ2-1; 14 bases line up with TRBD2. The material was CD4+ or CD8+ T cells sorted from blood, obtained in a trial of the OX40 agonist ivuxolimab. The CDR3 here is CSVEVGTSGRDEQFF. The CDR3 DNA follows: TGCAGCGTTGAGGTGGGGACTAGCGGGAGAGATGAGCAGTTCTTC.